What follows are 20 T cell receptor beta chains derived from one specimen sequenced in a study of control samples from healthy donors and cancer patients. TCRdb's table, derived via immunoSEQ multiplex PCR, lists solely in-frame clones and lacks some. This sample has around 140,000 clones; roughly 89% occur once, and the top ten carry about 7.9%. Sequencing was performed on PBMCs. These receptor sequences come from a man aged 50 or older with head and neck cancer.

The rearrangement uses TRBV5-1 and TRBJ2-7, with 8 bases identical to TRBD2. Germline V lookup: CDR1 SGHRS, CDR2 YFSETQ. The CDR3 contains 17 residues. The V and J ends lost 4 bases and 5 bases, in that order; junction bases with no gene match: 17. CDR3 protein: CASSRDTWAAGDHEQYF. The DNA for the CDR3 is TGCGCCAGCAGCCGCGACACCTGGGCAGCGGGGGACCACGAGCAGTACTTC.

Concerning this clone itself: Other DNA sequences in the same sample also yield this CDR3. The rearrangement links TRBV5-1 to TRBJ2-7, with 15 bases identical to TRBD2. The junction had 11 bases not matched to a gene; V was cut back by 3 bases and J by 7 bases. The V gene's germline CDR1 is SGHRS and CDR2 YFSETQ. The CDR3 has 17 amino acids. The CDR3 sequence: CASSSGLAGGLLGEQYF. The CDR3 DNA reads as TGCGCCAGCAGCTCGGGACTAGCGGGGGGTCTTTTAGGTGAGCAGTACTTC.

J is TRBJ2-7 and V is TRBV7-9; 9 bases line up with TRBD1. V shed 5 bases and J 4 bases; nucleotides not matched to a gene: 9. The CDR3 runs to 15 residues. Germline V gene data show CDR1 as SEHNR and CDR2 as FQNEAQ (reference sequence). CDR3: CASSPRTGVAYEQYF. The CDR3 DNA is TGTGCCAGCAGCCCGAGGACAGGGGTCGCGTACGAGCAGTACTTC.

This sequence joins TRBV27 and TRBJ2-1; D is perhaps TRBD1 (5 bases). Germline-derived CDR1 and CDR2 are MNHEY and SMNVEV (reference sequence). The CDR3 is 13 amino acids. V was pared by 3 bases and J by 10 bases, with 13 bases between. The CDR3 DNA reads TGTGCCAGCAGTTTCATAGGGGTAAGCGAGCAGTTCTTC. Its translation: CASSFIGVSEQFF.

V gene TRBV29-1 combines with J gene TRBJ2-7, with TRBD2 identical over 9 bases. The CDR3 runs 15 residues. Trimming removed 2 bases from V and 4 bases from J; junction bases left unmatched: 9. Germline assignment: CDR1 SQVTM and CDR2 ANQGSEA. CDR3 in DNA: TGCAGCGTTGAAACGACGCGGCGGGAGGGTTACGAGCAGTACTTC. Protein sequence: CSVETTRREGYEQYF.

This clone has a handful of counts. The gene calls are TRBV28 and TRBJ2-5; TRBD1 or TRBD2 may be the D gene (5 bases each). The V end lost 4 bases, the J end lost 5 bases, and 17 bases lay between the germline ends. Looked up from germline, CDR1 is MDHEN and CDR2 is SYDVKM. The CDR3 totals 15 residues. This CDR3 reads CASSSDTTGRETQYF. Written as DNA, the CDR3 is TGTGCCAGCAGTTCTGACACCACGGGGCGGGAGACCCAGTACTTC.

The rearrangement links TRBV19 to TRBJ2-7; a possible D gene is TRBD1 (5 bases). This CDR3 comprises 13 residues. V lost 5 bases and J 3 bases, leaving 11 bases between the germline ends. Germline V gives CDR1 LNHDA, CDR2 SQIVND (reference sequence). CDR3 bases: TGTGCCAGTAGTCCCGGACAACTCTACGAGCAGTACTTC. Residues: CASSPGQLYEQYF. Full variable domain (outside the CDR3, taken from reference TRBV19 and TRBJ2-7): DGGITQSPKYLFRKEGQNVTLSCEQNLNHDAMYWYRQDPGQGLRLIYYSQIVNDFQKGDIAEGYSVSREKKESFPLTVTSAQKNPTAFYLCASSPGQLYEQYFGPGTRLTVT.

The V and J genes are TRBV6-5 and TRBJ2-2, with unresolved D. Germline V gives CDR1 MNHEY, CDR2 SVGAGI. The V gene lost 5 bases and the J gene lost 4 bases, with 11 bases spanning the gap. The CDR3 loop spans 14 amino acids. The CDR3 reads CASSPRGLTGELFF. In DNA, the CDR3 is TGTGCCAGCAGTCCCCGTGGTCTCACCGGGGAGCTGTTTTTT.

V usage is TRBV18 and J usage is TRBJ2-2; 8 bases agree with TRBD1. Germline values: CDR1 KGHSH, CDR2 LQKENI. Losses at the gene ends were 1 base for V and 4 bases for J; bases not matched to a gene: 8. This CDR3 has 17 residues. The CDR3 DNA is TGTGCCAGCTCACCACGGAGGACAGGGTCCTTCACCGGGGAGCTGTTTTTT. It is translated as CASSPRRTGSFTGELFF.

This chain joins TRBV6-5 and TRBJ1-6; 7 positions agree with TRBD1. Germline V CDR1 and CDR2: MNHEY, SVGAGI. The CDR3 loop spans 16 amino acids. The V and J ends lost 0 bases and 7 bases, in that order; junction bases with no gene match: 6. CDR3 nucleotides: TGTGCCAGCAGTTACTCGCCCTCAGGGGGGAATTCACCCCTCCACTTT. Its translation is CASSYSPSGGNSPLHF.

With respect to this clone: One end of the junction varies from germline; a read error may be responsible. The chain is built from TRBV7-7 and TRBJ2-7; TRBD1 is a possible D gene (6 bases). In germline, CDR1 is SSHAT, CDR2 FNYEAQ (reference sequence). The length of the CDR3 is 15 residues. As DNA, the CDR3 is TGTGCTAGCAGCTTAGATTGGGGGCACTCCTACGAGCAGTACTTC. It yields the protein CASSLDWGHSYEQYF.

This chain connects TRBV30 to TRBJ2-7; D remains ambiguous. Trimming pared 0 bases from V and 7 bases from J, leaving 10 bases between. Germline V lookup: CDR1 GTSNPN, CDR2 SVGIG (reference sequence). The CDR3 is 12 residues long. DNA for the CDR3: TGTGCCTGGAGTGTACATTTGGGGGAGCAGTACTTC. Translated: CAWSVHLGEQYF. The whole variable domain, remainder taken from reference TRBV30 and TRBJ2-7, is SQTIHQWPATLVQPVGSPLSLECTVEGTSNPNLYWYRQAAGRGLQLLFYSVGIGQISSEVPQNLSASRPQDRQFILSSKKLLLSDSGFYLCAWSVHLGEQYFGPGTRLTVT.

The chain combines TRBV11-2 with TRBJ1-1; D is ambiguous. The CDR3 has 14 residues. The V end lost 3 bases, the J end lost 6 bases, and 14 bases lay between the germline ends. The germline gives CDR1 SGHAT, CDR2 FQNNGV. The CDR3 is CASSFLVRGAEAFF. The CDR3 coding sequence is TGTGCCAGCAGCTTCTTGGTGCGGGGAGCTGAAGCTTTCTTT. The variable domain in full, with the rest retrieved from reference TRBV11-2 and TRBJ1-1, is EAGVAQSPRYKIIEKRQSVAFWCNPISGHATLYWYQQILGQGPKLLIQFQNNGVVDDSQLPKDRFSAERLKGVDSTLKIQPAKLEDSAVYLCASSFLVRGAEAFFGQGTRLTVV.

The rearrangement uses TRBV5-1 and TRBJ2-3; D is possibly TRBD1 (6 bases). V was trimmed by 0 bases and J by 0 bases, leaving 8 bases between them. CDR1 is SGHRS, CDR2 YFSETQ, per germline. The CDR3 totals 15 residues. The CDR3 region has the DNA TGCGCCAGCAGCTTGGCCGGGACAAGCACAGATACGCAGTATTTT. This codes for CASSLAGTSTDTQYF.

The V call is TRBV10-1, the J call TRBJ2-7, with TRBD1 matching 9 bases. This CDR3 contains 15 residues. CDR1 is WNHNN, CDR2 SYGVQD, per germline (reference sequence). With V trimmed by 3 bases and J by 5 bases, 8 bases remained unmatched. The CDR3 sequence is CASSDPGTGLDEQYF. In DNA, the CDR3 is TGCGCCAGCAGTGACCCGGGGACAGGGTTAGACGAGCAGTACTTC.

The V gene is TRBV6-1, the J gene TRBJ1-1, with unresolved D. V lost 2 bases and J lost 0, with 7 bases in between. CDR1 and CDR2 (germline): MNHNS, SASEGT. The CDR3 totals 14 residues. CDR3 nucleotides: TGTGCCAGCAGTGAATCGGGCATGAACACTGAAGCTTTCTTT. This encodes CASSESGMNTEAFF.

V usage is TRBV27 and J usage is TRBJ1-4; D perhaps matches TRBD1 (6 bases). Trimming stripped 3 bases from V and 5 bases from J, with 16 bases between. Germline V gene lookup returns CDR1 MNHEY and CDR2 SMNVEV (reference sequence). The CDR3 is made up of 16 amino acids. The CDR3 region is CASSLRGTDRNEKLFF. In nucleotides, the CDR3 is TGTGCCAGCAGTTTGAGGGGGACGGATAGAAATGAAAAACTGTTTTTT. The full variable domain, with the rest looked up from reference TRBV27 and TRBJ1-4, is EAQVTQNPRYLITVTGKKLTVTCSQNMNHEYMSWYRQDPGLGLRQIYYSMNVEVTDKGDVPEGYKVSRKEKRNFPLILESPSPNQTSLYFCASSLRGTDRNEKLFFGSGTQLSVL.

CDR3 bases: TGCAGCGGGAGTGCATACACTGAAGCTTTCTTT. The encoded protein is CSGSAYTEAFF. This chain joins TRBV29-1 and TRBJ1-1, with no clear D. Germline values: CDR1 SQVTM, CDR2 ANQGSEA. CDR3 length equals 11 residues. V was pared by 7 bases and J by 3 bases, with 9 bases between.

CDR3 coding DNA: TGTGCCAGCAGTTACAGGCCCACCTACGAGCAGTACTTC. Its translation is CASSYRPTYEQYF. The rearrangement links TRBV6-5 to TRBJ2-7; no firm D call. This CDR3 region has 13 residues. CDR1 is MNHEY and CDR2 is SVGAGI in the germline V gene. The V end was cut by 2 bases, the J end by 2 bases, with 7 bases between.

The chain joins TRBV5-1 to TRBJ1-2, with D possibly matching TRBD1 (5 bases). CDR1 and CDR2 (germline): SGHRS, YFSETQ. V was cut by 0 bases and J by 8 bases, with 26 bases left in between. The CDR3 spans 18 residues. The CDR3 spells CASSLEGREPLAYRGYTF. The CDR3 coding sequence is TGCGCCAGCAGCTTGGAGGGACGGGAACCCCTCGCGTATCGGGGCTACACCTTC.